The clone carrying this TCR beta chain was detected once. The sample comes from a study of blood T cell repertoires in COVID-19. About the study: COVID-19 samples, acute and convalescent, were from the United States, Italy and Spain. PBMCs, B-cell-depleted T cells, or T cells provided the cDNA or gDNA that made up the material.

Authors' analysis steps: The assay estimated nucleated cells by amplifying reference gene primers. The assay was immunoSEQ multiplex PCR, and TCRdb's table has in-frame clones only and misses some. V and J calls and clone size are copied from that table; D and trimming were computed from the DNA. The sample records under 100,000 clones, 75% to 90% being singletons. The CDR3 loop spans 12 amino acids. V lost 4 bases and J 9 bases, leaving 10 bases between the germline ends. Germline CDR1 reads SEHNR; CDR2 reads FQNEAQ (reference sequence). The J gene is TRBJ2-1, the V gene TRBV7-9; possible D gene TRBD2, 6 bases. The TCR originated in a woman aged 40 to 50 with active or convalescent COVID-19. The sample consisted of peripheral blood. The CDR3 sequence: CASSSGLIEQFF. The CDR3 bases are TGTGCCAGCAGCTCTGGACTAATTGAGCAGTTCTTC.